Shown below are 24 T cell receptor beta chains from a single sample sequenced in a study of Ad26.COV2.S vaccination and SARS-CoV-2 variants. Sequencing was performed with immunoSEQ multiplex PCR; in TCRdb, only in-frame clones are kept and a portion is missing. This sample has fewer than 800,000 clones, with around 92% found just once. Indicated treatment: some 19 received Ad26.COV2.S at low or high dose, single or two shots; about 5 received placebo; per-sample allocation not given. Sampling was done on day 63 after the first vaccine or placebo injection. The sample was peripheral blood, taken in a trial of Ad26.COV2.S vaccine versus placebo. These receptors all come from a person aged 18-65 years who received the Ad26.COV2.S COVID-19 vaccine or a placebo.

The CDR3 nucleotides are TGTGCCAGCAGCGTCTCCAGCCAATCTAACTATGGCTACACCTTC. Residues: CASSVSSQSNYGYTF. The chain recombines TRBV9 with TRBJ1-2; D remains ambiguous. The germline CDR1 and CDR2 sequences are SGDLS and YYNGEE. With 2 bases removed from V and 0 bases from J, the gap between germline ends came to 11 bases. This CDR3 comprises 15 residues.

This rearrangement joins TRBV4-3 to TRBJ1-2; maybe TRBD1 (6 bases). This CDR3 comprises 13 residues. Germline CDR1 and CDR2: LGHNA and YSLEER. Trimming took 2 bases from V and 6 from J, leaving 10 bases between them. This chain's CDR3 is CASSQKGGHGYTF. The CDR3 DNA sequence: TGCGCCAGCAGCCAAAAGGGGGGCCATGGCTACACCTTC.

This clone was detected only once. The V gene is TRBV7-6, the J gene TRBJ1-4, with D possibly matching TRBD1 (6 bases). V was clipped by 5 bases and J by 9 bases, with 10 bases between them. Germline CDR1 SGHVS, CDR2 FNYEAQ. CDR3 length equals 12 residues. The DNA for the CDR3 is TGTGCCAGCAGCCCGGGGGGCCAAAAACTGTTTTTT. Encoded protein: CASSPGGQKLFF.

The chain is built from TRBV27 and TRBJ2-1, with 8 positions matching TRBD2. The trim removed 9 bases at V and 7 bases at J, leaving 5 bases unmatched. This CDR3 has 12 amino acids. In germline, CDR1 is MNHEY, CDR2 SMNVEV (reference sequence). CDR3 sequence: CARSGSNNEQFF. The DNA for the CDR3 is TGTGCCAGAAGCGGGAGTAATAATGAGCAGTTCTTC.

The J gene is TRBJ1-2, the V gene TRBV27; 7 nucleotides align to TRBD1. Germline V gene sequence: CDR1 MNHEY, CDR2 SMNVEV (reference sequence). The V gene end was trimmed by 4 bases and the J gene end by 4 bases; junction bases not matched to a gene: 15. The CDR3 sequence is 17 residues long. This CDR3 reads CASSSLNSGGISYGYTF. The DNA for the CDR3 is TGTGCCAGCAGTTCCCTTAACTCAGGGGGTATTAGCTATGGCTACACCTTC.

V usage is TRBV19 and J usage is TRBJ1-5, with D possibly matching TRBD1 (6 bases). The CDR3 extends over 13 amino acids. Trimming shortened V by 6 bases and J by 6 bases, and 12 bases separated the two germline ends. The germline CDR1 and CDR2 sequences are LNHDA and SQIVND (reference sequence). The CDR3 region has the DNA TGTGCCAGTAGGACAAAAGGGGGTCAGCCCCAGCATTTT. This codes for CASRTKGGQPQHF.

The J gene is TRBJ2-3, the V gene TRBV3-1 (or the pseudogene TRBV3-2), with D unclear. Germline CDR1 and CDR2: LGHDT and YNNKEL (reference sequence). V lost 0 bases and J 4 bases, leaving 14 bases between the germline ends. This CDR3 is built from 16 residues. The CDR3 nucleotides read TGTGCCAGCAGCCAAGATACGAGTATTCCCCCAGATACGCAGTATTTT. It encodes CASSQDTSIPPDTQYF.

The J gene is TRBJ2-2, the V gene TRBV9, with TRBD2 matching 7 bases. V gave up 5 bases and J gave up 4 bases; unmatched junction bases: 5. Germline CDR1 is SGDLS and CDR2 is YYNGEE. The CDR3 spans 14 residues. The CDR3 coding sequence is TGTGCCAGCAGGAGGGACTACTTCACCGGGGAGCTGTTTTTT. It translates to CASRRDYFTGELFF.

CDR3 DNA: TGTGCCAGCAGTTTACAGGGGAGCTCCTACAATGAGCAGTTCTTC. Translation: CASSLQGSSYNEQFF. The chain uses TRBV27 and TRBJ2-1; maybe TRBD1 (6 bases). The CDR3 extends over 15 amino acids. Between the trimmed V and J ends, which lost 2 bases and 0 bases, there was a span of 8 bases. Germline V CDR1 and CDR2: MNHEY, SMNVEV (reference sequence).

The chain joins TRBV19 to TRBJ2-7; TRBD2 is a possible D gene (7 bases). The CDR3 length is 14 residues. Germline V gene sequence: CDR1 LNHDA, CDR2 SQIVND (reference sequence). The ends were cut back, 7 bases at V and 0 bases at J, with 13 bases in the middle. CDR3 protein: CASNPGGPSYEQYF. DNA of the CDR3: TGTGCCAGTAACCCGGGGGGCCCCTCCTACGAGCAGTACTTC.

The rearrangement joins TRBV9 to TRBJ2-2; no firm D call. V lost 4 bases and J 6 bases, leaving 13 bases between the germline ends. There are 14 residues in the CDR3. In germline, CDR1 is SGDLS, CDR2 YYNGEE. For the CDR3, the DNA is TGTGCCAGCAGCTCCTTTACCCAGCCCGGGGAGCTGTTTTTT. It specifies CASSSFTQPGELFF. The entire variable domain, with the rest obtained from reference TRBV9 and TRBJ2-2, is as follows: DSGVTQTPKHLITATGQRVTLRCSPRSGDLSVYWYQQSLDQGLQFLIQYYNGEERAKGNILERFSAQQFPDLHSELNLSSLELGDSALYFCASSSFTQPGELFFGEGSRLTVL.

The count of this clone is one. The chain has TRBV5-1 and TRBJ2-1; possibly TRBD1 for D (5 bases). The CDR3 loop spans 17 amino acids. Trimming took off 4 bases at V and 0 bases at J, with 17 bases between the two ends. Germline CDR1 is SGHRS and CDR2 is YFSETQ. The CDR3 loop is CASSRLGLISSYNEQFF. The CDR3 bases are TGCGCCAGCAGCCGCTTGGGGCTTATAAGCTCCTACAATGAGCAGTTCTTC.

V gene TRBV6-5 combines with J gene TRBJ1-6; 7 bases line up with TRBD1. The V gene end was trimmed by 10 bases and the J gene end by 1 base; junction bases not matched to a gene: 4. CDR3 size: 14 residues. CDR1 and CDR2 from the germline V gene are MNHEY and SVGAGI. The CDR3 loop reads CATEQGSYNSPLHF. The CDR3 coding sequence is TGTGCCACCGAACAGGGGTCCTATAATTCACCCCTCCACTTT.

The chain uses TRBV14 and TRBJ1-3; D unresolved. Trimming stripped 5 bases from V and 0 bases from J, with 8 bases between. The germline V gene encodes CDR1 SGHDN and CDR2 FVKESK. The CDR3 is 14 residues long. The CDR3 DNA reads TGTGCCAGCAGCGGCAGCAACTCTGGAAACACCATATATTTT. Encoded protein: CASSGSNSGNTIYF.

This clone was detected a few times. This chain connects TRBV29-1 to TRBJ1-1; no clear D. This CDR3 spans 12 amino acids. The germline V gene encodes CDR1 SQVTM and CDR2 ANQGSEA. Deletions cut 6 bases from V and 4 bases from J, with 12 bases between. CDR3 nucleotides: TGCAGCGTAGTGGACTCTTTCACTGAAGCTTTCTTT. This codes for CSVVDSFTEAFF.

This chain uses TRBV4-3 with TRBJ1-1; TRBD1 agrees at 8 bases. This CDR3 region has 15 residues. CDR1 and CDR2 from the germline V gene are LGHNA and YSLEER. The junction had 6 bases not matched to a gene; V was cut back by 2 bases and J by 4 bases. In nucleotides, the CDR3 is TGCGCCAGCAGCCAATCGACAGGGGTTATCACTGAAGCTTTCTTT. Encoded protein: CASSQSTGVITEAFF.

The J gene is TRBJ1-4, the V gene TRBV19; no clear D gene. Deletions cut 3 bases from V and 5 bases from J, with 10 bases between. The CDR3 loop spans 14 amino acids. CDR1 is LNHDA, CDR2 SQIVND, per germline (reference sequence). For the CDR3, the DNA is TGTGCCAGTAGTATTGAGGTATCCAATGAAAAACTGTTTTTT. This sequence encodes CASSIEVSNEKLFF.

Turning to this clone: Other DNA sequences in this specimen translate into the identical CDR3. This sequence joins TRBV18 and TRBJ2-1, with 8 bases lining up with TRBD1. This CDR3 contains 15 residues. CDR1 and CDR2 from the germline V gene are KGHSH and LQKENI. J was trimmed by 3 bases and V by 3 bases; bases with no gene match: 4. This CDR3 reads CASSPRTGGYNEQFF. DNA for the CDR3: TGTGCCAGCTCACCGCGTACAGGGGGCTACAATGAGCAGTTCTTC.

This sequence joins TRBV29-1 and TRBJ2-5, with TRBD2 identical over 8 bases. The CDR3 has 14 residues. J was trimmed by 2 bases and V by 0 bases; bases with no gene match: 2. Germline V gives CDR1 SQVTM, CDR2 ANQGSEA. As DNA, the CDR3 is TGCAGCGTTGAAGAAGCGGGGGAGCAAGAGACCCAGTACTTC. Amino acid sequence: CSVEEAGEQETQYF.

The genes are TRBV29-1 and TRBJ2-3; 7 nucleotides agree with TRBD2. Germline assignment: CDR1 SQVTM and CDR2 ANQGSEA. The CDR3 totals 13 residues. V was clipped by 6 bases and J by 1 base; unmatched bases: 4. CDR3 sequence reads: CSVDTSGTDTQYF. DNA of the CDR3: TGCAGCGTAGACACTAGCGGCACAGATACGCAGTATTTT.

The chain has TRBV27 and TRBJ2-5, with D tentatively TRBD1 or TRBD2 (5 bases each). Looked up from germline, CDR1 is MNHEY and CDR2 is SMNVEV (reference sequence). With 6 bases removed from V and 4 bases from J, the gap between germline ends came to 18 bases. This CDR3 has 15 amino acids. The CDR3 region has the DNA TGTGCCAGCAGCCCGGCCGGGACCCGGAGAGAGACCCAGTACTTC. This gives the protein CASSPAGTRRETQYF.

This chain connects TRBV14 to TRBJ2-5; the match to TRBD2 covers 11 bases. CDR3 size: 16 residues. Germline lookup yields CDR1 SGHDN and CDR2 FVKESK. V dropped 2 bases and J dropped 5; count of bases not matched to a gene: 7. DNA of the CDR3: TGTGCCAGCAGCCAACTAGCGGGAGGTTATGGGGAGACCCAGTACTTC. This gives the protein CASSQLAGGYGETQYF.

This clone appeared once. This chain connects TRBV30 to TRBJ1-1; D perhaps matches TRBD1 (6 bases). The germline gives CDR1 GTSNPN, CDR2 SVGIG (reference sequence). The CDR3 spans 12 residues. V shed 7 bases and J shed 4 bases, with 13 bases lying between them. DNA of the CDR3: TGTGCCTCATCGGACAGTCCCACTGAAGCTTTCTTT. Its protein product is CASSDSPTEAFF. Complete variable domain (other parts from reference TRBV30 and TRBJ1-1): SQTIHQWPATLVQPVGSPLSLECTVEGTSNPNLYWYRQAAGRGLQLLFYSVGIGQISSEVPQNLSASRPQDRQFILSSKKLLLSDSGFYLCASSDSPTEAFFGQGTRLTVV.

The chain joins TRBV4-2 to TRBJ2-5, with 7 bases that match TRBD1. Trimming took 3 bases from V and 3 from J; bases not matched to a gene: 4. Germline V lookup: CDR1 LGHNA, CDR2 YNFKEQ. CDR3 length: 14 amino acids. The DNA of the CDR3 is TGTGCCAGCAGCCACTCCGACAGGGAAGAGACCCAGTACTTC. The encoded protein is CASSHSDREETQYF.